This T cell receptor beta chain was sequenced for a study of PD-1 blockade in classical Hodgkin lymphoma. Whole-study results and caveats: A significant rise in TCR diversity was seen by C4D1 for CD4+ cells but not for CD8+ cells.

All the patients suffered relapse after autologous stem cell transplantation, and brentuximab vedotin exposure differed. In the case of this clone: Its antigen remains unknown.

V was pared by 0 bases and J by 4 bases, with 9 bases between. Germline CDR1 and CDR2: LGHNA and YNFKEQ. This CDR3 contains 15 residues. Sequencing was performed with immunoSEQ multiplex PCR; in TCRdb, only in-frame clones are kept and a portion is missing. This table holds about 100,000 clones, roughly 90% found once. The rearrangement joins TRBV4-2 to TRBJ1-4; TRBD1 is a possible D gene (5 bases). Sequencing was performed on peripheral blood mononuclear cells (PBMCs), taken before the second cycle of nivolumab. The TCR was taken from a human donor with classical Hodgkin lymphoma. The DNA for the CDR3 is TGTGCCAGCAGCCAAGATGACAGACATAATGAAAAACTGTTTTTT. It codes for CASSQDDRHNEKLFF.